The next 3 T cell receptor beta chains were all read from a single sample in a study of blood T cell repertoires in COVID-19. Profiling relied on immunoSEQ multiplex PCR, and the TCRdb table lists in-frame clones only, not all of them. The repertoire holds tens of thousands of clones, with approximately 90% as singletons. Sample: peripheral blood. The receptors shown here come from a man between 60 and 70 years old with acute or convalescent COVID-19.

This clone was seen a handful of times. The chain couples TRBV11-3 to TRBJ2-2, with TRBD2 matching 14 bases. Per germline, CDR1 SGHNT and CDR2 YENEEA. The CDR3 has 20 residues. V lost 5 bases, J lost 0 bases, and 11 bases stayed unmatched. The CDR3 protein is CASSLGLAGEARANTGELFF. The CDR3 DNA reads TGTGCCAGCAGCCTGGGACTAGCGGGAGAAGCAAGGGCGAACACCGGGGAGCTGTTTTTT.

The rearrangement links TRBV7-9 to TRBJ2-7; tentative D call: TRBD2 (5 bases). The CDR3 covers 10 residues. V lost 5 bases to trimming and J lost 11 bases, with 10 bases between them. Germline V lookup: CDR1 SEHNR, CDR2 FQNEAQ (reference sequence). CDR3 sequence: CASSPTSEYF. The CDR3 DNA sequence: TGTGCCAGCAGCCCCACTAGTGAGTACTTC.

By proportion, this clone is medium-sized. The V and J genes are TRBV12-3 or TRBV12-4 and TRBJ1-1; tentative D call: TRBD1 (5 bases). The CDR3 has 12 amino acids. The V and J ends lost 5 bases and 6 bases respectively, with 10 bases between them. CDR3 in amino acids: CASSHSTAEAFF. The DNA for the CDR3 is TGTGCCAGCAGTCACTCGACAGCTGAAGCTTTCTTT.